This T cell receptor beta chain was identified in a study of molecular identifiers for immune sequencing clone quantification. Whole-study results and caveats: Investigators reportedly could detect spiked Jurkat TCR RNA from one cell among over 750,000 naive cells.

TCRdb fed the PCR reads into MiXCR, producing one record per CDR3 protein. Here the sample spans under 600,000 distinct CDR3 sequences, about 25% being singletons. The CDR3 extends over 16 amino acids. CDR1 is MNHEY, CDR2 SVGEGT, per germline. Deletions cut 0 bases from V and 2 bases from J, with 13 bases between. To note about this clonotype: Its target is not known.

Sample: naive CD8+ T cells from blood, with Jurkat cell RNA spiked in. Subset of the sample: FACS-sorted CD8+CD4-CCR7+CD45RA+ naive T cells. This clonotype was obtained from a human donor in good health. Some libraries in this study had Jurkat cell RNA spiked in. The rearrangement uses TRBV6-2 or TRBV6-3 and TRBJ1-2; maybe TRBD1 (6 bases). The CDR3 DNA reads as TGTGCCAGCAGTTACTCGACTCAGGGGAGGAACTATGGCTACACCTTC. Translated: CASSYSTQGRNYGYTF.